The T cell receptor (beta chain) described here comes from a study of control samples from healthy donors and cancer patients. CDR1 MNHEY and CDR2 SMNVEV come from the germline V gene (reference sequence). CDR3 length equals 14 residues. V lost 8 bases, J lost 0 bases, and 13 bases lay in between. Sequencing used immunoSEQ multiplex PCR; TCRdb keeps in-frame clones, though not all of them. This table has some 96,000 clones, approximately 93% appearing once. This TCR derives from a man younger than 35 in good health. V and J are TRBV27 and TRBJ1-2; maybe TRBD1 (6 bases). The material sequenced was blood. The chain's CDR3 is CASGEGQANYGYTF. The CDR3 nucleotides are TGTGCCAGCGGGGAGGGACAAGCTAACTATGGCTACACCTTC.